These 27 T cell receptor beta chains originate from one sample sequenced in a study of regulatory T cells in long-lasting Graves disease (dated by TCRdb to the early 2020s). The intended sense of this specimen's time point label: newly diagnosed GD, antithyroid drugs for less than 3 months. For both TCR sequencing and RNA sequencing, RNA was extracted from PBMCs using TRIzol. The library was generated by multiplex PCR. Sequencing took place on an Illumina HiSeq 4000. To build TCR beta libraries, CDR3 regions were amplified by Arm-PCR using iRepertoire HTBI primers. TCRdb trimmed the raw reads at Q25, called clones with MiXCR and kept productive beta chains. Rows merge per CDR3 protein into single entries with the most common DNA and genes. The sample profile shows roughly 610,000 distinct CDR3 sequences; roughly 15% of them were found once. 15% to 20% of the sample lies in the top ten. This sample also belongs to another study, concerning T cells in Graves' hyperthyroidism and ophthalmopathy.

Here the sequenced sample was peripheral blood mononuclear cells (PBMCs), taken at new diagnosis, from a patient treated with antithyroid drugs. The receptors stem from a woman aged 25 to 39 with Graves disease. Donor details come from another sample of the same person, matched by shared clones.

The chain couples TRBV10-3 to TRBJ2-5; TRBD2 is a possible D gene (6 bases). Germline V gene sequence: CDR1 ENHRY, CDR2 SYGVKD. Deletions cut 3 bases from V and 4 bases from J, with 9 bases between. There are 13 residues in the CDR3. The CDR3 nucleotides read TGTGCCATCAGTGAAGGAGGGTCAGAGACCCAGTACTTC. Its translation: CAISEGGSETQYF.

This clonotype has at least ten counts. The V gene is TRBV2, the J gene TRBJ1-1; the D gene is possibly TRBD1 (6 bases). This CDR3 is 14 amino acids long. The germline gives CDR1 SNHLY, CDR2 FYNNEI. V was pared by 7 bases and J by 5 bases, with 17 bases between. CDR3: CASTSEGVVTEAFF. The CDR3 nucleotides are TGTGCCAGCACCTCAGAGGGGGTGGTTACTGAAGCTTTCTTT.

This clonotype has a count of ten or more. The V call is TRBV3-1, the J call TRBJ1-2; TRBD1 is a possible D gene (5 bases). CDR3 size: 13 residues. Germline V CDR1 and CDR2: LGHDT, YNNKEL (reference sequence). V lost 0 bases to trimming and J lost 8 bases, with 10 bases between them. As DNA, the CDR3 is TGTGCCAGCAGCCAAGACCAGGGCTACGGCTACACCTTC. Translating it yields CASSQDQGYGYTF.

A few counts support this clonotype. The chain recombines TRBV7-2 with TRBJ2-1; weak D call: TRBD2 (5 bases). CDR3 length: 14 amino acids. Germline lookup yields CDR1 SGHTA and CDR2 FQGNSA. V lost 6 bases to trimming and J lost 5 bases, with 14 bases between them. CDR3 bases: TGTGCCAGCAGTCCCTTAGGACTCCACAATGAGCAGTTCTTC. Its translation: CASSPLGLHNEQFF.

In this sample, this clonotype turned up once. A much larger clonotype is one base distant, so this may be a read error. The chain is built from TRBV20-1 and TRBJ1-1; tentatively, D is TRBD1 (5 bases). Between the trimmed V and J ends, which lost 6 bases and 0 bases, there was a span of 11 bases. CDR3 length equals 13 residues. Per the germline V gene, CDR1 is DFQATT and CDR2 is SNEGSKA (reference sequence). CDR3 in DNA: TGCAGTGCCTCGGGACGGTTGAACACTGAAGCTTTCTTT. It codes for CSASGRLNTEAFF.

Notes on this clonotype: The CDR3 does not end in the conserved phenylalanine or tryptophan, so this is likely a read error. The chain combines TRBV28 with TRBJ2-1; weak D call: TRBD1 (5 bases). In germline, CDR1 is MDHEN, CDR2 SYDVKM. Trimming took 2 bases from V and 9 from J, leaving 14 bases between them. The CDR3 spans 14 residues. In DNA form, the CDR3 reads TGTGCCAGCAGTTTACAGGGCCGGCTGGGTGAGCAGTTCTCC. Amino acid sequence: CASSLQGRLGEQFS.

This clonotype appeared a few times. The chain is built from TRBV5-1 and TRBJ2-5, with 7 bases fitting TRBD1. CDR3 length: 15 residues. Germline CDR1 reads SGHRS; CDR2 reads YFSETQ. The junction had 8 bases not matched to a gene; V was cut back by 4 bases and J by 2 bases. In nucleotides, the CDR3 is TGCGCCAGCAGCACGCCGACAGGGCCGCAAGAGACCCAGTACTTC. Encoded protein: CASSTPTGPQETQYF.

This clonotype was found many times. The chain carries TRBV7-3 and TRBJ1-1, with TRBD1 as a possible D gene (5 bases). Per the germline V gene, CDR1 is SGHTA and CDR2 is FQGTGA. This CDR3 region has 16 residues. The ends were cut back, 7 bases at V and 1 base at J, with 19 bases in the middle. The CDR3 DNA follows: TGTGCCAGCAACCCGGGACCCACCTTGCCGAACACTGAAGCTTTCTTT. The encoded protein is CASNPGPTLPNTEAFF.

This clonotype was picked up a small number of times. This chain links TRBV15 with TRBJ1-2, with a possible D match to TRBD1 (5 bases). The ends were cut back, 0 bases at V and 2 bases at J, with 13 bases in the middle. Germline V lookup: CDR1 LNHNV, CDR2 YYDKDF (reference sequence). The CDR3 runs 16 residues. The CDR3 sequence: CATSRDGVWGNYGYTF. In DNA, the CDR3 is TGTGCCACCAGCAGAGATGGGGTTTGGGGGAACTATGGCTACACCTTC.

V gene TRBV2 combines with J gene TRBJ2-1, with D tentatively TRBD2 (5 bases). TRBJ2-5 matches the DNA end more closely, so the J call is doubtful. This CDR3 spans 13 amino acids. CDR1 and CDR2 from the germline V gene are SNHLY and FYNNEI. CDR3 nucleotides: TGTGCCGGACGAGGGATTGGCCGGGAGACCCAGTACTTC. This codes for CAGRGIGRETQYF.

This clonotype was counted ten times or more. J is TRBJ2-1 and V is TRBV2, with a tentative D call TRBD2 (6 bases). CDR1 and CDR2 (germline): SNHLY, FYNNEI. This CDR3 has 13 residues. Trimming took 0 bases from V and 12 from J, leaving 12 bases between them. CDR3 sequence: CASSEAEGFGQFF. The CDR3 nucleotides are TGTGCCAGCAGTGAAGCGGAGGGTTTCGGGCAGTTCTTC. Full variable domain (rest looked up from reference TRBV2 and TRBJ2-1): EPEVTQTPSHQVTQMGQEVILRCVPISNHLYFYWYRQILGQKVEFLVSFYNNEISEKSEIFDDQFSVERPDGSNFTLKIRSTKLEDSAMYFCASSEAEGFGQFFGPGTRLTVL.

This clonotype was counted a few times. The genes are TRBV7-2 and TRBJ2-3, with no clear D. The CDR3 consists of 14 residues. Trimming took 6 bases from V and 3 from J, leaving 13 bases between them. Germline V gives CDR1 SGHTA, CDR2 FQGNSA. This CDR3 reads CASSRRPATDTQYF. CDR3 in DNA: TGTGCCAGCAGTCGCCGCCCCGCGACAGATACGCAGTATTTT.

This clonotype came up many times. V is TRBV2 and J is TRBJ2-2, with TRBD1 matching 7 bases. CDR1 and CDR2 (germline): SNHLY, FYNNEI. This CDR3 is built from 13 residues. The junction had 7 bases not matched to a gene; V was cut back by 8 bases and J by 7 bases. The CDR3 loop is CASGDRARGELFF. CDR3 DNA: TGTGCCAGCGGAGACAGGGCCCGCGGGGAGCTGTTTTTT.

V is TRBV24-1 and J is TRBJ1-5; TRBD1 might be the D (6 bases). Germline-derived CDR1 and CDR2 are KGHDR and SFDVKD. V lost 4 bases and J lost 0, with 9 bases in between. This CDR3 contains 15 residues. The CDR3 DNA is TGTGCCACCAGTGACTTGGACAGTAGCAATCAGCCCCAGCATTTT. This codes for CATSDLDSSNQPQHF.

This clonotype was counted at least ten times. The chain links TRBV2 to TRBJ2-5; unclear D gene. From germline, CDR1 is SNHLY and CDR2 FYNNEI. The CDR3 length is 15 residues. Trimming cost V 5 bases and J 1 base, with 14 bases left between them. The CDR3 region is CASSPRSVGQETQYF. DNA of the CDR3: TGTGCCAGCAGTCCGAGATCCGTAGGCCAAGAGACCCAGTACTTC.

With respect to this clonotype: A read error may account for a junction end that differs from germline. The chain carries TRBV20-1 and TRBJ1-1, with D uncertain. CDR3 length equals 13 residues. Germline lookup yields CDR1 DFQATT and CDR2 SNEGSKA (reference sequence). DNA of the CDR3: TGCAGTGCCAGAGAGCGCGGGAACACTGAAGCTTTCTTT. It codes for CSARERGNTEAFF.

The rearrangement uses TRBV9 and TRBJ2-5; 7 bases fit TRBD2. The CDR3 contains 15 residues. Germline lookup yields CDR1 SGDLS and CDR2 YYNGEE. Losses at the gene ends were 0 bases for V and 5 bases for J; bases not matched to a gene: 7. The CDR3 here is CASSVAGREVETQYF. The CDR3 DNA follows: TGTGCCAGCAGCGTAGCGGGGAGGGAAGTGGAGACCCAGTACTTC.

This clonotype was detected ten times or more. The V call is TRBV29-1, the J call TRBJ2-3, with D possibly matching TRBD2 (6 bases). V was clipped by 6 bases and J by 0 bases, with 13 bases between them. Germline loops: CDR1 SQVTM, CDR2 ANQGSEA. The CDR3 totals 14 residues. The chain's CDR3 is CSVNRDFSTDTQYF. The CDR3 nucleotides read TGCAGCGTAAACCGGGACTTTAGCACAGATACGCAGTATTTT.

This clonotype was counted ten times or more. V and J are TRBV16 and TRBJ2-3; D unclear. This CDR3 spans 12 amino acids. Germline loops: CDR1 KGHSY, CDR2 FQNENV. Trimming shortened V by 4 bases and J by 4 bases, and 6 bases separated the two germline ends. The CDR3 DNA sequence: TGTGCCAGCAGCCCATATCCAGATACGCAGTATTTT. This encodes CASSPYPDTQYF. Full variable domain (missing parts from reference TRBV16 and TRBJ2-3): GEEVAQTPKHLVRGEGQKAKLYCAPIKGHSYVFWYQQVLKNEFKFLISFQNENVFDETGMPKERFSAKCLPNSPCSLEIQATKLEDSAVYFCASSPYPDTQYFGPGTRLTVL.

This clonotype was counted ten times or more. This sequence joins TRBV11-3 and TRBJ2-3; TRBD2 matches at 9 bases. The V segment lost 5 bases and the J segment 3 bases; nucleotides outside the gene matches: 6. The germline V gene has CDR1 SGHNT and CDR2 YENEEA. The CDR3 spans 15 residues. CDR3 in amino acids: CASSGGTSSTDTQYF. Written as DNA, the CDR3 is TGTGCCAGCAGCGGGGGGACTAGCTCAACAGATACGCAGTATTTT.

This chain links TRBV7-9 with TRBJ1-4; 7 nucleotides align to TRBD1. Germline trimming cut 3 bases from V and 4 bases from J; bases unmatched to any gene: 8. CDR1 and CDR2 (germline): SEHNR, FQNEAQ (reference sequence). The CDR3 has 16 amino acids. CDR3 bases: TGTGCCAGCAGCTTGGGTAGGGGGCCTAGTAATGAAAAACTGTTTTTT. Protein: CASSLGRGPSNEKLFF.

J is TRBJ2-1 and V is TRBV30; D uncertain. The CDR3 has 13 amino acids. Trimming removed 4 bases from V and 10 bases from J, with 17 bases in between. The V gene's germline CDR1 is GTSNPN and CDR2 SVGIG (reference sequence). The CDR3 nucleotides are TGTGCCTGGAACGACGGGCTGACCGGAGAGCAGTTCTTC. It is translated as CAWNDGLTGEQFF.

Many counts were recorded for this clonotype. The chain employs TRBV5-1 and TRBJ2-7; 11 bases agree with TRBD2. The CDR3 covers 13 residues. Germline V gene sequence: CDR1 SGHRS, CDR2 YFSETQ. Trimming at V came to 3 bases and at J to 10 bases, leaving 6 bases not matched to a gene. The CDR3 loop reads CASSWGTSGLQYF. As DNA, the CDR3 is TGCGCCAGCAGCTGGGGGACTAGCGGACTTCAGTACTTC. Together with reference TRBV5-1 and TRBJ2-7, the CDR3 gives the full variable domain: KAGVTQTPRYLIKTRGQQVTLSCSPISGHRSVSWYQQTPGQGLQFLFEYFSETQRNKGNFPGRFSGRQFSNSRSEMNVSTLELGDSALYLCASSWGTSGLQYFGPGTRLTVT.

This clonotype was picked up many times. The chain has TRBV15 and TRBJ1-4; TRBD1 matches at 8 bases. V shed 2 bases, J shed 8 bases, and the junction held 10 bases outside the gene matches. The CDR3 extends over 16 amino acids. The germline gives CDR1 LNHNV, CDR2 YYDKDF (reference sequence). The DNA for the CDR3 is TGTGCCACCAGCAGATCTACCGGGACAGGTGACGAAAAACTGTTTTTT. Protein: CATSRSTGTGDEKLFF.

This clonotype was found many times. This rearrangement joins TRBV2 to TRBJ1-4; D is unclear. V lost 6 bases to trimming and J lost 8 bases, with 13 bases between them. The germline V gene encodes CDR1 SNHLY and CDR2 FYNNEI. This CDR3 is built from 13 residues. As DNA, the CDR3 is TGTGCCAGCAGAAAGGACGCGTTCGAAAAACTGTTTTTT. It encodes CASRKDAFEKLFF.

Many counts were recorded for this clonotype. This rearrangement joins TRBV9 to TRBJ1-5, with 7 bases that match TRBD1. Germline V gives CDR1 SGDLS, CDR2 YYNGEE. J was trimmed by 2 bases and V by 3 bases; bases with no gene match: 5. This CDR3 has 15 amino acids. This CDR3 is CASSAQGQGNQPQHF. In DNA, the CDR3 is TGTGCCAGCAGCGCTCAAGGACAGGGCAATCAGCCCCAGCATTTT.

This clonotype was counted ten times or more. V is TRBV10-3 and J is TRBJ2-3; 9 nucleotides align to TRBD2. CDR1 is ENHRY, CDR2 SYGVKD, per germline. The V segment lost 0 bases and the J segment 2 bases; nucleotides outside the gene matches: 6. This CDR3 comprises 17 residues. In DNA form, the CDR3 reads TGTGCCATCAGTGAGTCATTGGCTAGCGGGGCCACAGATACGCAGTATTTT. Protein sequence: CAISESLASGATDTQYF.